This T cell receptor (beta chain) was identified in a study of T-cell reconstitution after alpha-beta-depleted transplantation in children. The CDR3 has 17 amino acids. From germline, CDR1 is KGHSH and CDR2 LQKENI. Trimming shortened V by 2 bases and J by 0 bases, and 14 bases separated the two germline ends. Unique molecular identifiers featured in how the TCRbeta library was prepared. Via MiXCR, TCRdb re-called the PCR reads, giving one row per CDR3 protein. The sample has 450,000 to 500,000 distinct CDR3 sequences; around 13% are singletons. This clonotype was counted ten times or more. The sample consisted of PBMCs from the stem cell graft donor, taken from the stem cell graft. V usage is TRBV18 and J usage is TRBJ2-1; weak D call: TRBD2 (5 bases). The clonotype originates from a human donor who donated a stem cell graft to a child with combined immunodeficiency. The CDR3 region is CASSPWYGESSYNEQFF. The CDR3 nucleotides read TGTGCCAGCTCACCATGGTATGGGGAGAGCTCCTACAATGAGCAGTTCTTC.